This TCR beta chain was recovered during a study of CD8+ T cells in alopecia areata. Obtained from alopecia areata patients were lesional scalp punch biopsies along with peripheral blood. From PBMCs, CD4+ and CD8+ T cells were sorted. Germline CDR1 and CDR2: LNHNV and YYDKDF (reference sequence). The CDR3 is 15 residues long. V was cut by 3 bases and J by 2 bases, with 13 bases left in between. cDNA serving as the sequencing template came from extracted, reverse transcribed RNA. Clones were read by immunoSEQ multiplex PCR, and TCRdb kept only the in-frame ones, dropping some. The sample includes 150,000 to 200,000 clones, roughly 66% of them seen just once.

The rearrangement links TRBV15 to TRBJ1-1; D gene uncertain. The origin of this receptor is a human donor with alopecia areata. The sample in question was CD8+ T cells sorted from blood, obtained at week 0. CDR3 sequence: CATSSLAGSNTEAFF. The CDR3 bases are TGTGCCACCAGCAGCTTAGCCGGGAGCAACACTGAAGCTTTCTTT.